This is a list of T cell receptor beta chains from one sample in a study of beta chain features in type 1 diabetes. Generated by immunoSEQ multiplex PCR, the TCRdb table keeps only in-frame clones and is missing some. Of over 100,000 clones listed, roughly 15% are singletons. Sequencing was done on a sample of central memory CD4+ T cells from blood. Receptors originate from a man younger than 45 with type 1 diabetes. CDR3s include the opening cysteine and the closing phenylalanine or tryptophan. A D gene is named only where the DNA matches it firmly. Clone size is not always given. Where it is, it says once, few, many or a class for expanded clones.

V: TRBV9
J: TRBJ2-3
D: TRBD2
size: medium-sized
DNA: TGTGCCAGCAGCGTAAAGAGCGGGGTGAGCACAGATACGCAGTATTTT
CDR3: CASSVKSGVSTDTQYF

V: TRBV7-2
J: TRBJ2-7
D: NA
size: NA
DNA: TGTGCCAGCAGCATCCAGCCCGGGGCCAACGAGCAGTACTTC
CDR3: CASSIQPGANEQYF

V: TRBV25-1
J: TRBJ2-1
D: NA
size: NA
DNA: TGTGCCAGCAGTGAAGTAGCTGGCAGCTCACACAATGAGCAGTTCTTC
CDR3: CASSEVAGSSHNEQFF

V: TRBV27
J: TRBJ2-1
D: NA
size: many
DNA: TGTGCCAGCAGGCCCATCGGGGAACTCGATGAGCAGTTCTTC
CDR3: CASRPIGELDEQFF

V: TRBV28
J: TRBJ2-3
D: NA
size: NA
DNA: TGTGCCAGCAGTTCCCGCACAGATACGCAGTATTTT
CDR3: CASSSRTDTQYF

V: TRBV7-2
J: TRBJ1-6
D: TRBD1
size: NA
DNA: TGTGCCAGCAGCTTAGGCGGGACAGGGTTCTCACCCCTCCACTTT
CDR3: CASSLGGTGFSPLHF

V: TRBV10-3
J: TRBJ1-2
D: TRBD1
size: NA
DNA: TGTGCCATCAGTGAGTCGCAAGGACAGGGGAGCGGCTACACCTTC
CDR3: CAISESQGQGSGYTF

V: TRBV11-3
J: TRBJ2-1
D: NA
size: few
DNA: TGTGCCAGCAGCCAAGACGGGGAGAATGAGCAGTTCTTC
CDR3: CASSQDGENEQFF

V: TRBV29-1
J: TRBJ1-1
D: NA
size: NA
DNA: TGCAGCGGACAGATGAACACTGAAGCTTTCTTT
CDR3: CSGQMNTEAFF

V: TRBV13
J: TRBJ1-3
D: NA
size: NA
DNA: TGTGCCAGCAGCTCGAGGAGAGGAAACACCATATATTTT
CDR3: CASSSRRGNTIYF

V: TRBV7-2
J: TRBJ1-2
D: NA
size: NA
DNA: TGTGCCAGCAGCGCCGGGACGGTTCTCTATGGCTACACCTTC
CDR3: CASSAGTVLYGYTF

V: TRBV7-2
J: TRBJ2-2
D: NA
size: few
DNA: TGTGCCAGCAGCCAAGCCTGGGACCTCACCGGGGAGCTGTTTTTT
CDR3: CASSQAWDLTGELFF

V: TRBV9
J: TRBJ2-2
D: NA
size: many
DNA: TGTGCCAGCACCCGATCAGATGAAAACACCGGGGAGCTGTTTTTT
CDR3: CASTRSDENTGELFF

V: TRBV7-9
J: TRBJ1-5
D: NA
size: few
DNA: TGTGCCAGCAGCTTTGAGAATCGGCCCCAGCATTTT
CDR3: CASSFENRPQHF

V: TRBV25-1
J: TRBJ2-5
D: TRBD1
size: few
DNA: TGTGCCAGCAGTGAACTCGGACAGGGGGCTGAGACCCAGTACTTC
CDR3: CASSELGQGAETQYF

V: TRBV11-2
J: TRBJ1-1
D: NA
size: few
DNA: TGTGCCAGCAGCTTAACGAGACAGCTGAACACTGAAGCTTTCTTT
CDR3: CASSLTRQLNTEAFF

V: TRBV4-3
J: TRBJ1-4
D: NA
size: many
DNA: TGCGCCAGCAGCCAAGATTGGGTCGAGCGTGAAAAACTGTTTTTT
CDR3: CASSQDWVEREKLFF

V: TRBV11-2
J: TRBJ2-1
D: NA
size: NA
DNA: TGTGCCAGCAGCTCCGACCCCGGGGCCGAAAATGAGCAGTTCTTC
CDR3: CASSSDPGAENEQFF

V: TRBV5-1
J: TRBJ2-2
D: NA
size: few
DNA: TGCGCCAGCAGCTTGGGGTTGGACACCGGGGAGCTGTTTTTT
CDR3: CASSLGLDTGELFF

V: TRBV4-1
J: TRBJ2-5
D: NA
size: few
DNA: TGCGCCAGCAGCCAAGATCGGTGGGAGACCCAGTACTTC
CDR3: CASSQDRWETQYF

V: TRBV28
J: TRBJ2-7
D: NA
size: NA
DNA: TGTGCCAGCAGGATCCTCCGGGGCTACGAGCAGTACTTC
CDR3: CASRILRGYEQYF

V: TRBV7-9
J: TRBJ1-2
D: TRBD1
size: few
DNA: TGTGCCAGCAGCTCCCAGGGGGCCGGGCCGGCTAACTATGGCTACACCTTC
CDR3: CASSSQGAGPANYGYTF

V: TRBV25-1
J: TRBJ2-1
D: NA
size: NA
DNA: TGTGCCAGCAGCCGGGAACCCAACAATGAGCAGTTCTTC
CDR3: CASSREPNNEQFF

V: TRBV6-5
J: TRBJ2-3
D: TRBD1
size: NA
DNA: TGTGCCAGCAGTTACAGGGGGCCGAACACAGATACGCAGTATTTT
CDR3: CASSYRGPNTDTQYF

V: TRBV5-6
J: TRBJ2-4
D: NA
size: NA
DNA: TGTGCCAGCAGCTTCGAGGAAAACATTCAGTACTTC
CDR3: CASSFEENIQYF

V: TRBV9
J: TRBJ2-1
D: NA
size: NA
DNA: TGTGCCAGCAGCTGGGAGGGGGCCCCCTACAATGAGCAGTTCTTC
CDR3: CASSWEGAPYNEQFF

V: TRBV18
J: TRBJ1-4
D: NA
size: NA
DNA: TGTGCCAGCTCACCAGGAAGCCTTAATGAAAAACTGTTTTTT
CDR3: CASSPGSLNEKLFF

V: TRBV4-1
J: TRBJ2-3
D: NA
size: many
DNA: TGCGCCAGCAGCCAAGAGATAGCCACAGATACGCAGTATTTT
CDR3: CASSQEIATDTQYF

V: TRBV19
J: TRBJ2-1
D: TRBD1
size: NA
DNA: TGTGCCAGTAGTTTTCGAGGGACAGGGGCATACAATGAGCAGTTCTTC
CDR3: CASSFRGTGAYNEQFF

V: TRBV2
J: TRBJ2-1
D: NA
size: NA
DNA: TGTGCCAGCAGCGGGGGCTACAATGAGCAGTTCTTC
CDR3: CASSGGYNEQFF

V: TRBV2
J: TRBJ1-2
D: TRBD1
size: NA
DNA: TGTGCCAGCAGTCCGACAGGGTTCTACACCTTC
CDR3: CASSPTGFYTF

V: TRBV7-9
J: TRBJ1-4
D: NA
size: NA
DNA: TGTGCCAGCAGCTCTCTTCAGTCTCGGACTAATGAAAAACTGTTTTTT
CDR3: CASSSLQSRTNEKLFF

V: TRBV29-1
J: TRBJ1-2
D: TRBD1
size: few
DNA: TGCAGCGCCCCGGGACAGAACTATGGCTACACCTTC
CDR3: CSAPGQNYGYTF

V: TRBV29-1
J: TRBJ1-2
D: NA
size: few
DNA: TGCAGCGTTGAAGAGCCATATGGCTACACCTTC
CDR3: CSVEEPYGYTF

V: TRBV7-6
J: TRBJ2-5
D: TRBD2
size: NA
DNA: TGTGCCAGCAGCTTAGGTCTAGCGGGGAGGCGAGAGACCCAGTACTTC
CDR3: CASSLGLAGRRETQYF

V: TRBV4-2
J: TRBJ1-4
D: NA
size: NA
DNA: TGTGCCAGCAGCCCAAACCAGGGCATGGCTAATGAAAAACTGTTTTTT
CDR3: CASSPNQGMANEKLFF

V: TRBV7-2
J: TRBJ2-3
D: NA
size: few
DNA: TGTGCCAGCAGCTTATTTGCGGATACGCAGTATTTT
CDR3: CASSLFADTQYF

V: TRBV11-3
J: TRBJ2-1
D: NA
size: few
DNA: TGTGCCAGCAGCTTAGGAGGAATATCCTACAATGAGCAGTTCTTC
CDR3: CASSLGGISYNEQFF

V: TRBV13
J: TRBJ1-6
D: TRBD1
size: NA
DNA: TGTGCCAGCAGCTCCAGACAGGGGTGGAATTCACCCCTCCACTTT
CDR3: CASSSRQGWNSPLHF

V: TRBV5-1
J: TRBJ2-4
D: TRBD1
size: NA
DNA: TGCGCCAGCAGTGGACAGGGGAGAGCCAAAAACATTCAGTACTTC
CDR3: CASSGQGRAKNIQYF